Below are 22 T cell receptor beta chains sequenced from a single sample in a study of STAT5B mutations in CD4+ large granular lymphocyte leukemia. Profiled with immunoSEQ multiplex PCR; TCRdb holds only in-frame clones, not every one. Altogether 20,000 or so clones are present, about 81% being singletons, with the ten largest covering about 13%. The material sequenced was CD4+ T cells from blood buffy coats. These receptors originate from a human donor in good health.

A single count supports this clone. This chain uses TRBV29-1 with TRBJ1-2, with D possibly being TRBD1 (6 bases). Trimming pared 2 bases from V and 1 base from J, leaving 11 bases between. This CDR3 is built from 14 residues. The germline V gene has CDR1 SQVTM and CDR2 ANQGSEA. CDR3 protein: CSVEPGRGNYGYTF. The CDR3 DNA sequence: TGCAGCGTTGAACCGGGCAGGGGTAACTATGGCTACACCTTC.

The chain joins TRBV9 to TRBJ1-1; maybe TRBD1 (5 bases). Per the germline V gene, CDR1 is SGDLS and CDR2 is YYNGEE. The germline V and J ends were trimmed by 0 bases and 6 bases, with 12 bases remaining between them. The CDR3 consists of 14 residues. The CDR3 protein is CASSVVGGGAEAFF. In nucleotides, the CDR3 is TGTGCCAGCAGCGTAGTTGGGGGAGGAGCTGAAGCTTTCTTT.

The gene calls are TRBV30 and TRBJ2-7; D might be TRBD1 or TRBD2, each matching 5 bases. The ends were cut back, 4 bases at V and 0 bases at J, with 13 bases in the middle. CDR3 length: 14 amino acids. Germline V gene sequence: CDR1 GTSNPN, CDR2 SVGIG (reference sequence). The CDR3 spells CAWTPGTFSYEQYF. For the CDR3, the DNA is TGTGCCTGGACCCCCGGGACGTTCTCCTACGAGCAGTACTTC.

The chain couples TRBV19 to TRBJ2-1; the D gene is possibly TRBD1 (5 bases). The germline V gene has CDR1 LNHDA and CDR2 SQIVND (reference sequence). CDR3 length: 13 residues. The V end was cut by 8 bases, the J end by 7 bases, with 15 bases between. The CDR3 DNA follows: TGTGCCAGTGGATCAGGGTGGGTGAATGAGCAGTTCTTC. Residues: CASGSGWVNEQFF.

J is TRBJ2-2 and V is TRBV7-9, with 9 bases lining up with TRBD2. The ends lost 1 base at V and 5 bases at J; junction bases unmatched: 2. The CDR3 sequence is 15 residues long. CDR1 SEHNR and CDR2 FQNEAQ come from the germline V gene (reference sequence). In DNA form, the CDR3 reads TGTGCCAGCAGCTTAGGACTAGCGGAAACCGGGGAGCTGTTTTTT. This codes for CASSLGLAETGELFF.

The chain combines TRBV2 with TRBJ2-5, with D possibly TRBD2 on 5 matching bases. The CDR3 length is 15 residues. Trimming took 7 bases from V and 4 from J, leaving 19 bases between them. Germline assignment: CDR1 SNHLY and CDR2 FYNNEI. The CDR3 loop is CASTARAGSGETQYF. The CDR3 DNA sequence: TGTGCCAGCACAGCGAGGGCCGGGTCCGGAGAGACCCAGTACTTC.

This chain uses TRBV6-5 with TRBJ2-2; 9 nucleotides line up with TRBD2. Germline V lookup: CDR1 MNHEY, CDR2 SVGAGI. The CDR3 spans 16 residues. V trimming: 1 base; J trimming: 3 bases; junction bases outside the gene matches: 3. The DNA of the CDR3 is TGTGCCAGCAGTTACTTCGCGGGAGGGGACACCGGGGAGCTGTTTTTT. Protein: CASSYFAGGDTGELFF.

This chain connects TRBV7-2 to TRBJ1-1, with D possibly matching TRBD1 (5 bases). The CDR3 is made up of 12 amino acids. In germline, CDR1 is SGHTA, CDR2 FQGNSA. V was shortened by 3 bases and J by 8 bases, with 10 bases between the two germline ends. The CDR3 here is CASSLRQREAFF. The DNA of the CDR3 is TGTGCCAGCAGCTTGAGACAGCGGGAAGCTTTCTTT.

V usage is TRBV5-4 and J usage is TRBJ2-5, with 8 bases lining up with TRBD2. Germline CDR1 and CDR2: SGHNT and YYREEE (reference sequence). The CDR3 extends over 15 amino acids. Trimming at V came to 5 bases and at J to 4 bases, leaving 10 bases not matched to a gene. The CDR3 sequence is CASSSGGPRRETQYF. CDR3 sequence (DNA): TGTGCCAGCAGTTCGGGAGGGCCTAGGAGAGAGACCCAGTACTTC.

The chain couples TRBV6-1 to TRBJ1-1; D is perhaps TRBD1 (5 bases). This CDR3 is built from 17 residues. Germline CDR1 reads MNHNS; CDR2 reads SASEGT. V gave up 4 bases and J gave up 0 bases, with 18 bases separating them. CDR3 amino acids: CASSGRDVLRMNTEAFF. CDR3 in DNA: TGTGCCAGCAGTGGCCGGGACGTCCTTCGGATGAACACTGAAGCTTTCTTT.

This clone was recorded a few times. The V and J genes are TRBV18 and TRBJ2-7; TRBD1 matches at 10 bases. The V and J ends lost 5 bases and 2 bases, in that order; junction bases with no gene match: 3. This CDR3 region has 14 residues. Germline V gene lookup returns CDR1 KGHSH and CDR2 LQKENI. The CDR3 region is CASSAGTGAYEQYF. In DNA, the CDR3 is TGTGCCAGCTCAGCAGGGACAGGGGCCTACGAGCAGTACTTC. Variable domain in full (rest from reference TRBV18 and TRBJ2-7): NAGVMQNPRHLVRRRGQEARLRCSPMKGHSHVYWYRQLPEEGLKFMVYLQKENIIDESGMPKERFSAEFPKEGPSILRIQQVVRGDSAAYFCASSAGTGAYEQYFGPGTRLTVT.

This clone showed up just once. This chain joins TRBV29-1 and TRBJ2-1; no definite D call. The CDR3 totals 13 residues. Trimming removed 7 bases at V and 6 bases at J, with 16 bases between. The germline V gene encodes CDR1 SQVTM and CDR2 ANQGSEA. In DNA form, the CDR3 reads TGCAGCGCCTCCGGATCGACGGGCAATGAGCAGTTCTTC. As protein: CSASGSTGNEQFF.

V usage is TRBV10-3 and J usage is TRBJ2-3; D not certain. V lost 8 bases and J lost 1, with 10 bases in between. The CDR3 consists of 13 residues. Germline CDR1 is ENHRY and CDR2 is SYGVKD. CDR3 in amino acids: CAIRGIGTDTQYF. CDR3 DNA sequence: TGTGCCATCCGTGGGATCGGCACAGATACGCAGTATTTT.

CDR3 coding DNA: TGCGCCAGCAGTGATGCCACCGGCACCAAACCCTACGAGCAGTACTTC. It yields the protein CASSDATGTKPYEQYF. The chain uses TRBV10-1 and TRBJ2-7; D gene ambiguous. The germline V and J ends were trimmed by 3 bases and 2 bases, with 17 bases remaining between them. Germline-derived CDR1 and CDR2 are WNHNN and SYGVQD (reference sequence). There are 16 residues in the CDR3.

V is TRBV14 and J is TRBJ1-1, with TRBD1 identical over 7 bases. Germline loops: CDR1 SGHDN, CDR2 FVKESK. This CDR3 has 16 amino acids. V was pared by 0 bases and J by 1 base, with 5 bases of the junction left unmatched. As DNA, the CDR3 is TGTGCCAGCAGCCAAGAGAGGGACAGCACGAACACTGAAGCTTTCTTT. It specifies CASSQERDSTNTEAFF.

This sequence joins TRBV9 and TRBJ1-5; no clear D gene. Germline CDR1 SGDLS, CDR2 YYNGEE. Trimming stripped 3 bases from V and 1 base from J, with 17 bases between. CDR3 length equals 17 residues. The CDR3: CASSAGEGRGSNQPQHF. CDR3 sequence (DNA): TGTGCCAGCAGCGCCGGGGAAGGTCGAGGGAGCAATCAGCCCCAGCATTTT.

The chain is built from TRBV5-6 and TRBJ2-3; D gene uncertain. V gave up 4 bases and J gave up 2 bases, with 14 bases separating them. Per the germline V gene, CDR1 is SGHDT and CDR2 is YYEEEE. The CDR3 has 15 residues. DNA of the CDR3: TGTGCCAGCAGCAGTCTCGTGGGAACCACAGATACGCAGTATTTT. Residues: CASSSLVGTTDTQYF.

The rearrangement links TRBV19 to TRBJ1-2, with TRBD1 identical over 7 bases. Germline trimming cut 7 bases from V and 6 bases from J; bases unmatched to any gene: 8. The CDR3 runs to 13 residues. The germline V gene has CDR1 LNHDA and CDR2 SQIVND (reference sequence). CDR3 sequence: CASIPTGSHGYTF. The DNA of the CDR3 is TGTGCCAGTATCCCGACAGGGAGCCATGGCTACACCTTC.

This chain uses TRBV6-4 with TRBJ1-1; unclear D gene. CDR1 and CDR2 from the germline V gene are MRHNA and SNTAGT. The length of the CDR3 is 11 residues. Deletions cut 4 bases from V and 8 bases from J, with 8 bases between. This CDR3 is CASSAGSEAFF. The DNA for the CDR3 is TGTGCCAGCAGTGCCGGGAGCGAAGCTTTCTTT.

This chain links TRBV18 with TRBJ1-3, with a weak D call TRBD1 (5 bases). CDR1 KGHSH and CDR2 LQKENI come from the germline V gene. The CDR3 totals 15 residues. Trimming removed 5 bases at V and 1 base at J, with 12 bases between. The CDR3 region has the DNA TGTGCCAGCTCAGCGCCGACAGTTTCTGGAAACACCATATATTTT. Protein sequence: CASSAPTVSGNTIYF.

The chain combines TRBV6-1 with TRBJ1-1; no reliable D call. Trimming cost V 2 bases and J 1 base, with 5 bases left between them. CDR1 MNHNS and CDR2 SASEGT come from the germline V gene. The CDR3 spans 13 residues. CDR3 nucleotide sequence: TGTGCCAGCAGTGAAACGAGGAACACTGAAGCTTTCTTT. Protein: CASSETRNTEAFF.

This chain joins TRBV9 and TRBJ2-7; D perhaps matches TRBD1 (6 bases). The CDR3 consists of 14 residues. The germline V gene encodes CDR1 SGDLS and CDR2 YYNGEE. Trimming stripped 4 bases from V and 0 bases from J, with 11 bases between. The CDR3 is CASSPQGHSYEQYF. The CDR3, as DNA: TGTGCCAGCAGCCCCCAGGGGCACTCCTACGAGCAGTACTTC.